The rows below give T cell receptor beta chains drawn from one sample of a study of T-cell reconstitution after alpha-beta-depleted transplantation in children. From the PCR reads, TCRdb called clonotypes with MiXCR, one entry per CDR3 protein. The sample lists under 850,000 distinct CDR3 sequences, around 13% occurring once. This specimen consisted of PBMCs, obtained before TCRalphabeta/CD19-depleted stem cell transplant. The receptors derive from a girl aged 2-9 years with congenital amegakaryocytic thrombocytopenia, due to receive a stem cell transplant. Each CDR3 is given with its conserved first and last residue. The D gene is left open where the match is weak. Some rows mark clone size as missing; the rest say once, few, many or name a class of expanded clone.

clone_size d_call j_call v_call cdr3_aa cdr3_nt
many TRBD2 TRBJ2-5 TRBV20-1 CSARVAGGQETQYF TGCAGTGCTAGAGTAGCGGGAGGACAAGAGACCCAGTACTTC
many NA TRBJ2-3 TRBV20-1 CSARGGPTDTQYF TGCAGTGCTAGGGGAGGCCCCACAGATACGCAGTATTTT
once NA TRBJ2-5 TRBV2 CASSATATWYF TGTGCCAGCAGTGCCACGGCTACATGGTACTTC
many NA TRBJ2-7 TRBV29-1 CSVATAGHEQYF TGCAGCGTTGCTACAGCGGGTCACGAGCAGTACTTC
many TRBD1 TRBJ2-3 TRBV29-1 CSVVPGGTDTQYF TGCAGCGTTGTTCCAGGGGGTACAGATACGCAGTATTTT
few NA TRBJ2-7 TRBV20-1 CSAMDGPYEQYF TGCAGTGCCATGGACGGGCCCTACGAGCAGTACTTC
many TRBD1 TRBJ2-3 TRBV20-1 CSAPRQGTTDTQYF TGCAGTGCTCCACGACAGGGTACCACAGATACGCAGTATTTT
many NA TRBJ2-3 TRBV10-3 CAISESSPAASTDTQYF TGTGCCATCAGTGAGTCGAGCCCAGCGGCAAGCACAGATACGCAGTATTTT
NA TRBD2 TRBJ2-3 TRBV5-1 CASSQLSGTSTDTQYF TGCGCCAGCAGCCAACTCAGCGGGACTAGCACAGATACGCAGTATTTT
many NA TRBJ2-3 TRBV10-3 CAISDGFGNTDTQYF TGTGCCATCAGTGATGGGTTTGGGAACACAGATACGCAGTATTTT
few NA TRBJ2-7 TRBV20-1 CSAPRDAYTYEQYF TGCAGTGCCCCGCGGGACGCATATACCTACGAGCAGTACTTC
few NA TRBJ2-3 TRBV12-3/TRBV12-4 CASSSDRGTQYF TGTGCCAGCAGCTCCGATCGGGGGACGCAGTATTTT
few NA TRBJ2-7 TRBV6-1 CATLKFRVTAYEQYF TGTGCCACGCTTAAATTCAGGGTAACCGCCTACGAGCAGTACTTC
NA TRBD2 TRBJ2-2 TRBV7-8 CASSLFEGGPSRTGELFF TGTGCCAGCAGCTTATTTGAGGGAGGGCCGAGTCGCACCGGGGAGCTGTTTTTT
many TRBD2 TRBJ2-1 TRBV20-1 CSVTAGGQNEQFF TGCAGTGTTACGGCGGGAGGGCAGAATGAGCAGTTCTTC
many NA TRBJ1-5 TRBV20-1 CSARESLSNQPQHF TGCAGTGCTAGAGAGAGTCTGTCAAATCAGCCCCAGCATTTT